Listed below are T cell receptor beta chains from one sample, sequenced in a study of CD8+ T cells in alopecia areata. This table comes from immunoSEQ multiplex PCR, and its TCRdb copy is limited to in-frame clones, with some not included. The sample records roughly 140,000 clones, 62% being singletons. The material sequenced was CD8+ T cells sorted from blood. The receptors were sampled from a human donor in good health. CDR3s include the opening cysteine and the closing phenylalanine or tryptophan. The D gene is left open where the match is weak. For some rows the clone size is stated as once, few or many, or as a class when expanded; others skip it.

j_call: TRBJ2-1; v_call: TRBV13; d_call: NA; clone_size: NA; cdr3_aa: CASSLEGGYNEQFF; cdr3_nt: TGTGCCAGCAGCTTAGAGGGCGGTTACAATGAGCAGTTCTTC
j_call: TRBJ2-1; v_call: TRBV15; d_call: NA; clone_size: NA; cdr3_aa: CATSRDLGAYNEQFF; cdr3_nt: TGTGCCACCAGCAGAGATCTAGGGGCCTACAATGAGCAGTTCTTC
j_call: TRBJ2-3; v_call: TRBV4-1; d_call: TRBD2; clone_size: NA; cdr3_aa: CASSQDPGRTDTQYF; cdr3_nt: TGCGCCAGCAGCCAGGATCCCGGGAGGACAGATACGCAGTATTTT
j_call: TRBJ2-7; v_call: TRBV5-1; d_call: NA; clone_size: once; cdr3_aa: CASSLAEGGSYEQYF; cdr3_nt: TGCGCCAGCAGCTTGGCGGAGGGGGGCTCCTACGAGCAGTACTTC
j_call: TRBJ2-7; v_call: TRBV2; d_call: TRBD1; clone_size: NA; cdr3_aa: CASSVGQGYEQYF; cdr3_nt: TGTGCCAGCAGTGTCGGACAGGGCTACGAGCAGTACTTC
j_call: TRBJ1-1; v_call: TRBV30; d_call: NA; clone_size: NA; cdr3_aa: CAWVRGDTEAFF; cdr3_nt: TGTGCCTGGGTTCGGGGAGACACTGAAGCTTTCTTT
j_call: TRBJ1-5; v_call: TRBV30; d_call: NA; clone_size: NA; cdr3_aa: CAWEQSTNQPQHF; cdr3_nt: TGTGCCTGGGAACAGTCGACTAATCAGCCCCAGCATTTT
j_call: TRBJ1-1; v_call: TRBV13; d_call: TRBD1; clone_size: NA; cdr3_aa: CASSPWDSGAFF; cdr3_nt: TGTGCCAGCAGCCCTTGGGACAGTGGGGCTTTCTTT
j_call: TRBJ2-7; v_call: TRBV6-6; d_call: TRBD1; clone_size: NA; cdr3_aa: CASSVGRGNEQYF; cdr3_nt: TGTGCCAGCAGTGTCGGCAGGGGGAACGAGCAGTACTTC
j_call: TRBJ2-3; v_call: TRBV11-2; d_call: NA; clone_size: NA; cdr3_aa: CASSPGTSSTDTQYF; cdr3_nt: TGTGCCAGCAGCCCTGGGACATCTAGCACAGATACGCAGTATTTT
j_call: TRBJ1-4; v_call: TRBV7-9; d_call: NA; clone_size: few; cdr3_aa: CASSLEKGQEKLFF; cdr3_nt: TGTGCCAGCAGCTTAGAGAAGGGTCAGGAAAAACTGTTTTTT
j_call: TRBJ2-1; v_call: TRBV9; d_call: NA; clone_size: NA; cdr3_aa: CASSVEGVRDEQFF; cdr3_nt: TGTGCCAGCAGCGTAGAGGGGGTTCGGGATGAGCAGTTCTTC
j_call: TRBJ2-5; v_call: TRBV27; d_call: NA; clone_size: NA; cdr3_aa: CASSFGGLRETQYF; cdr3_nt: TGTGCCAGCAGTTTCGGGGGTTTGAGGGAGACCCAGTACTTC
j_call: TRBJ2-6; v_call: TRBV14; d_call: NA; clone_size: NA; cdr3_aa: CASSQEVGSSGANVLTF; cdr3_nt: TGTGCCAGCAGCCAAGAAGTTGGATCTTCTGGGGCCAACGTCCTGACTTTC
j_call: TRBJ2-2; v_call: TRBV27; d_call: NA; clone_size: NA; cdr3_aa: CASSSGWGGNTGELFF; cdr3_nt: TGTGCCAGCAGTTCGGGTTGGGGTGGGAACACCGGGGAGCTGTTTTTT
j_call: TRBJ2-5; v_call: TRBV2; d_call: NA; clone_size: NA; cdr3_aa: CASRGDGETQYF; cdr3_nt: TGTGCCAGCAGAGGGGATGGAGAGACCCAGTACTTC
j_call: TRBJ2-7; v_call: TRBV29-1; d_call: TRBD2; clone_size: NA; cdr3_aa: CSVVPSGSYEQYF; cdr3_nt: TGCAGCGTTGTGCCCAGCGGGAGCTACGAGCAGTACTTC